These 24 T cell receptor beta chains were all obtained from the same sample, sequenced in a study of CD8 T cells in ankylosing spondylitis. Via MiXCR, TCRdb re-called the 5' RACE reads, giving one row per CDR3 protein. The sample contains about 230,000 distinct CDR3 sequences, 8% to 9% of which appear only once. The specimen sequenced was blood, either unsorted or a sorted T cell fraction (not recorded which). Receptor source: a female donor with ankylosing spondylitis or in good health (not recorded which).

There are many counts of this clonotype. The genes are TRBV14 and TRBJ2-1; perhaps D is TRBD1 or TRBD2 (5 bases each). Germline loops: CDR1 SGHDN, CDR2 FVKESK. V lost 3 bases, J lost 10 bases, and 13 bases lay in between. CDR3 size: 13 residues. The CDR3 sequence is CASSHLRGGEQFF. CDR3 sequence (DNA): TGTGCCAGCAGCCACCTTCGGGGCGGGGAGCAGTTCTTC. Full variable domain (rest looked up from reference TRBV14 and TRBJ2-1): EAGVTQFPSHSVIEKGQTVTLRCDPISGHDNLYWYRRVMGKEIKFLLHFVKESKQDESGMPNNRFLAERTGGTYSTLKVQPAELEDSGVYFCASSHLRGGEQFFGPGTRLTVL.

The chain uses TRBV11-2 and TRBJ1-2; 10 nucleotides agree with TRBD1. There are 18 residues in the CDR3. V dropped 5 bases and J dropped 5; count of bases not matched to a gene: 17. Looked up from germline, CDR1 is SGHAT and CDR2 is FQNNGV. The CDR3 loop is CASSRPFGTGAERYGYTF. In nucleotides, the CDR3 is TGTGCCAGCAGCCGTCCCTTTGGGACAGGGGCGGAACGATATGGCTACACCTTC.

This clonotype was observed many times. The rearrangement links TRBV29-1 to TRBJ2-2; D is tentatively TRBD1 or TRBD2 (5 bases each). The CDR3 has 14 amino acids. Per germline, CDR1 SQVTM and CDR2 ANQGSEA. The V end was cut by 3 bases, the J end by 1 base, with 9 bases between. CDR3 sequence: CSVEGVMNTGELFF. In DNA, the CDR3 is TGCAGCGTTGAGGGGGTGATGAACACCGGGGAGCTGTTTTTT.

This clonotype was seen ten or more times. The chain recombines TRBV5-1 with TRBJ2-1, with TRBD2 matching 9 bases. Looked up from germline, CDR1 is SGHRS and CDR2 is YFSETQ. V lost 4 bases and J lost 1; bases outside the gene matches: 6. The CDR3 consists of 16 residues. The chain's CDR3 is CASSPPSGTSYNEQFF. DNA for the CDR3: TGCGCCAGCAGCCCCCCTAGCGGGACTTCCTACAATGAGCAGTTCTTC.

At least ten counts were recorded for this clonotype. V and J are TRBV7-9 and TRBJ1-2; 9 bases line up with TRBD1. With V trimmed by 6 bases and J by 0 bases, 11 bases remained unmatched. The CDR3 spans 17 residues. Per germline, CDR1 SEHNR and CDR2 FQNEAQ (reference sequence). Here the CDR3 reads CASSRDRAALANYGYTF. The CDR3 nucleotides read TGTGCCAGCAGTCGGGACAGGGCGGCATTAGCTAACTATGGCTACACCTTC.

This clonotype showed up just once. A much larger clonotype is one base distant, so this may be a read error. The chain is built from TRBV6-5 and TRBJ1-1; a possible D gene is TRBD1 (6 bases). This CDR3 contains 15 residues. Germline V gene sequence: CDR1 MNHEY, CDR2 SVGAGI. V was clipped by 6 bases and J by 0 bases, with 14 bases between them. The DNA for the CDR3 is TGTGCCAGCAGGGGACATGAGTTAATGAACACTGAAGCTTTCTTT. This encodes CASRGHELMNTEAFF.

This clonotype appeared many times. V is TRBV24-1 and J is TRBJ1-1, with 7 positions matching TRBD1. The CDR3 contains 13 residues. The germline V gene encodes CDR1 KGHDR and CDR2 SFDVKD. With V trimmed by 3 bases and J by 10 bases, 7 bases remained unmatched. CDR3 in DNA: TGTGCCACCAGTGATGGGACAGCTAGACGAGCTTTCTTT. Protein: CATSDGTARRAFF.

This clonotype was observed at least ten times. This rearrangement joins TRBV5-1 to TRBJ2-5, with 9 nucleotides matching TRBD2. In germline, CDR1 is SGHRS, CDR2 YFSETQ. There are 16 residues in the CDR3. J lost 1 base, V lost 0 bases, and 4 bases had no gene match. The DNA for the CDR3 is TGCGCCAGCAGCTTGGGACTAGCGGACCTCCAAGAGACCCAGTACTTC. Protein product: CASSLGLADLQETQYF.

This clonotype occurred many times. The chain is built from TRBV12-3 or TRBV12-4 and TRBJ2-2; weak D call: TRBD2 (5 bases). There are 17 residues in the CDR3. V lost 3 bases to trimming and J lost 0 bases, with 14 bases between them. The CDR3 nucleotides read TGTGCCAGCAGTTTCTATTGCGGGCACGCGAACACCGGGGAGCTGTTTTTT. This gives the protein CASSFYCGHANTGELFF.

There are many counts of this clonotype. This sequence joins TRBV20-1 and TRBJ2-1; 9 positions match TRBD2. CDR3 length: 15 residues. Germline V gene lookup returns CDR1 DFQATT and CDR2 SNEGSKA (reference sequence). J lost 1 base, V lost 6 bases, and 7 bases had no gene match. The CDR3 reads CSAEHSGRSYNEQFF. The CDR3 DNA is TGCAGTGCAGAACACAGCGGGAGGTCCTACAATGAGCAGTTCTTC.

Details on this clonotype: Possible read error: a much larger clone is one base away. The CDR3 coding sequence is TGTGTCAGCAGCCGGAGCGGGCCTAGCACAGATACGCAGTATTTT. Protein: CVSSRSGPSTDTQYF. The rearrangement uses TRBV7-2 and TRBJ2-3, with a possible D match to TRBD2 (6 bases). CDR1 and CDR2 (germline): SGHTA, FQGNSA. The CDR3 has 15 amino acids.

This clonotype was seen only a few times. The V gene is TRBV7-9, the J gene TRBJ2-3, with 12 bases aligning to TRBD2. Germline V gene data show CDR1 as SEHNR and CDR2 as FQNEAQ (reference sequence). Trimming took 4 bases from V and 5 from J; bases not matched to a gene: 1. This CDR3 has 14 residues. The CDR3 reads CASSSGLAGDTQYF. CDR3 nucleotide sequence: TGTGCCAGCAGCTCGGGACTAGCGGGAGATACGCAGTATTTT.

This chain uses TRBV27 with TRBJ2-3, with D perhaps TRBD2 (5 bases). CDR1 and CDR2 (germline): MNHEY, SMNVEV (reference sequence). The CDR3 extends over 13 amino acids. V shed 10 bases and J shed 0 bases, with 11 bases lying between them. This CDR3 is CATSGSSTDTQYF. The CDR3 DNA follows: TGTGCCACGAGCGGTTCTAGCACAGATACGCAGTATTTT.

Many counts were recorded for this clonotype. The chain carries TRBV12-3 or TRBV12-4 and TRBJ1-1; D unclear. The V end lost 9 bases, the J end lost 0 bases, and 17 bases lay between the germline ends. This CDR3 is 15 amino acids long. The CDR3 DNA is TGTGCCAGTTCCGAACCCCCGGGGATGAACACTGAAGCTTTCTTT. Protein product: CASSEPPGMNTEAFF.

This clonotype showed up many times. The rearrangement uses TRBV13 and TRBJ2-1; the D gene could be TRBD1 or TRBD2 (5 bases each). Trimming took off 5 bases at V and 5 bases at J, with 19 bases between the two ends. The CDR3 loop spans 16 amino acids. Germline V gives CDR1 PRHDT, CDR2 FYEKMQ (reference sequence). CDR3 sequence: CASSNPGDQNDNEQFF. Here the CDR3 DNA reads TGTGCCAGCAGCAATCCCGGGGACCAAAACGACAATGAGCAGTTCTTC. Combining the CDR3 with reference TRBV13 and TRBJ2-1 gives the whole variable domain AAGVIQSPRHLIKEKRETATLKCYPIPRHDTVYWYQQGPGQDPQFLISFYEKMQSDKGSIPDRFSAQQFSDYHSELNMSSLELGDSALYFCASSNPGDQNDNEQFFGPGTRLTVL.

This clonotype came up many times. The chain recombines TRBV5-1 with TRBJ2-2; D is possibly TRBD2 (6 bases). This CDR3 region has 17 residues. Germline loops: CDR1 SGHRS, CDR2 YFSETQ. Trimming pared 4 bases from V and 2 bases from J, leaving 18 bases between. The CDR3 loop reads CASSDARRGLNTGELFF. The CDR3 nucleotides are TGCGCCAGCAGCGACGCGCGTAGGGGACTTAACACCGGGGAGCTGTTTTTT.

In its sample, this clonotype was seen a few times. The chain joins TRBV7-9 to TRBJ2-7; 9 bases map to TRBD1. After removal of 4 bases from V and 5 bases from J, the junction contained 9 bases not matched to a gene. Germline-derived CDR1 and CDR2 are SEHNR and FQNEAQ (reference sequence). The CDR3 runs to 15 residues. CDR3 DNA: TGTGCCAGCAGCTCCGCGGGACAGGGCGGCCACGAGCAGTACTTC. Translation gives CASSSAGQGGHEQYF.

This clonotype was detected ten times or more. J is TRBJ2-3 and V is TRBV5-5; 8 nucleotides agree with TRBD2. The CDR3 extends over 14 amino acids. V dropped 4 bases and J dropped 2; count of bases not matched to a gene: 3. From germline, CDR1 is SGHKS and CDR2 YYEKEE (reference sequence). CDR3 nucleotides: TGTGCCAGCAGCAGGACTAGCTCCACAGATACGCAGTATTTT. It translates to CASSRTSSTDTQYF.

This sequence joins TRBV20-1 and TRBJ1-3; perhaps TRBD1 as D (5 bases). V lost 0 bases and J lost 2, with 11 bases in between. CDR1 is DFQATT, CDR2 SNEGSKA, per germline (reference sequence). This CDR3 region has 15 residues. CDR3 loop: CSARDPRGTGNTIYF. The CDR3 DNA reads as TGCAGTGCTAGAGACCCTCGGGGGACTGGAAACACCATATATTTT.

This clonotype was seen many times. The chain is built from TRBV2 and TRBJ2-3; 9 positions match TRBD2. CDR1 is SNHLY, CDR2 FYNNEI, per germline. V trimming: 5 bases; J trimming: 5 bases; junction bases outside the gene matches: 8. This CDR3 has 15 residues. The CDR3 protein is CASSLAGVIEDTQYF. CDR3 in DNA: TGTGCCAGCAGTTTAGCGGGAGTAATCGAAGATACGCAGTATTTT.

This clonotype was observed a few times. The V and J genes are TRBV6-2 or TRBV6-3 and TRBJ2-1, with D uncertain. Germline V gives CDR1 MNHEY, CDR2 SVGEGT. The CDR3 length is 15 residues. The V end was cut by 7 bases, the J end by 5 bases, with 18 bases between. The CDR3 region has the DNA TGTGCCAGCACCGAAGCCGTAACCTATAACAATGAGCAGTTCTTC. As protein: CASTEAVTYNNEQFF.

This clonotype was counted between two and nine times. The genes are TRBV7-2 and TRBJ2-7, with D uncertain. Trimming removed 8 bases at V and 2 bases at J, with 13 bases between. CDR3 size: 13 residues. Germline CDR1 SGHTA, CDR2 FQGNSA. The CDR3 reads CASYGYSTYEQYF. For the CDR3, the DNA is TGTGCCAGCTATGGGTATTCAACCTACGAGCAGTACTTC.

This clonotype was picked up many times. CDR3 amino acids: CSATRTAYEQYF. The CDR3 bases are TGCAGTGCGACGAGGACAGCCTACGAGCAGTACTTC. This chain links TRBV20-1 with TRBJ2-7; perhaps TRBD1 as D (6 bases). The V gene lost 6 bases and the J gene lost 2 bases, with 11 bases spanning the gap. Looked up from germline, CDR1 is DFQATT and CDR2 is SNEGSKA (reference sequence). The CDR3 runs 12 residues.

This clonotype has at least ten counts. This chain connects TRBV12-3 or TRBV12-4 to TRBJ2-7, with a possible D match to TRBD1 (5 bases). This CDR3 is built from 11 residues. The germline V and J ends were trimmed by 4 bases and 7 bases, with 8 bases remaining between them. For the CDR3, the DNA is TGTGCCAGCAGTTCCCGACAGGAGCAGTACTTC. It is translated as CASSSRQEQYF.